The 18 T cell receptor beta chains presented below share a single source sample, sequenced in a study of blood T cell repertoires in COVID-19. TCRdb keeps only in-frame clones here, not all; method: immunoSEQ multiplex PCR. This table holds about 91,000 clones, roughly four fifths found once. Material: peripheral blood. The receptor source for this set is a man between 50 and 59 years old with active or convalescent COVID-19.

The chain recombines TRBV11-2 with TRBJ2-1, with 10 bases fitting TRBD1. The V segment lost 5 bases and the J segment 6 bases; nucleotides outside the gene matches: 10. Germline assignment: CDR1 SGHAT and CDR2 FQNNGV. CDR3 size: 16 residues. The CDR3 DNA reads as TGTGCCAGCAGCCCGACGACAGGGGGCATCCCCAATGAGCAGTTCTTC. Protein sequence: CASSPTTGGIPNEQFF.

The V and J genes are TRBV18 and TRBJ2-2; a possible D gene is TRBD1 (5 bases). Germline values: CDR1 KGHSH, CDR2 LQKENI. V was clipped by 2 bases and J by 1 base, with 11 bases between them. This CDR3 has 16 amino acids. This CDR3 reads CASSPASTGNTGELFF. CDR3 nucleotides: TGTGCCAGCTCACCAGCATCAACAGGGAACACCGGGGAGCTGTTTTTT.

V is TRBV19 and J is TRBJ2-2, with D possibly matching TRBD1 (7 bases). This CDR3 contains 15 residues. Germline assignment: CDR1 LNHDA and CDR2 SQIVND (reference sequence). V dropped 6 bases and J dropped 3 bases, with 14 bases sitting between them. The CDR3 is CASRKQGRYTGELFF. The CDR3 DNA is TGTGCCAGTAGGAAACAGGGGAGGTACACCGGGGAGCTGTTTTTT.

This rearrangement joins TRBV24-1 to TRBJ2-7; 9 bases fit TRBD2. This CDR3 is 16 amino acids long. V shed 0 bases and J 1 base; nucleotides not matched to a gene: 3. Germline V CDR1 and CDR2: KGHDR, SFDVKD. In DNA form, the CDR3 reads TGTGCCACCAGTGATTTGCGCGGGAGGGCGTCCTACGAGCAGTACGTC. It specifies CATSDLRGRASYEQYV.

DNA of the CDR3: TGTGCCAGTAGTACTCGACTAGCCCACAATGAGCAGTTCTTC. It is translated as CASSTRLAHNEQFF. J is TRBJ2-1 and V is TRBV19; 7 bases are a match to TRBD2. V shed 4 bases and J 5 bases; nucleotides not matched to a gene: 5. The germline CDR1 and CDR2 sequences are LNHDA and SQIVND (reference sequence). This CDR3 spans 14 amino acids.

This clone was observed a handful of times. The J gene is TRBJ2-6, the V gene TRBV2; a weak D match, TRBD2 (6 bases). Trimming shortened V by 8 bases and J by 5 bases, and 16 bases separated the two germline ends. Germline V lookup: CDR1 SNHLY, CDR2 FYNNEI. The CDR3 is 15 residues long. CDR3 in DNA: TGTGCCAGCGGACTATCGGGGACCTGGGCCAACGTCCTGACTTTC. Encoded protein: CASGLSGTWANVLTF. Variable domain in full (rest from reference TRBV2 and TRBJ2-6): EPEVTQTPSHQVTQMGQEVILRCVPISNHLYFYWYRQILGQKVEFLVSFYNNEISEKSEIFDDQFSVERPDGSNFTLKIRSTKLEDSAMYFCASGLSGTWANVLTFGAGSRLTVL.

This clone was detected only once. This chain joins TRBV2 and TRBJ2-1, with a weak D call TRBD1 (6 bases). Trimming cost V 5 bases and J 0 bases, with 11 bases left between them. There are 15 residues in the CDR3. From germline, CDR1 is SNHLY and CDR2 FYNNEI. As DNA, the CDR3 is TGTGCCAGCAGTCTAACAGGGAGCTCCTACAATGAGCAGTTCTTC. Translating it yields CASSLTGSSYNEQFF.

In its sample, this clone was seen once. The chain couples TRBV7-2 to TRBJ2-5; 7 nucleotides line up with TRBD2. The V gene end was trimmed by 5 bases and the J gene end by 5 bases; junction bases not matched to a gene: 5. This CDR3 is 13 amino acids long. The V gene's germline CDR1 is SGHTA and CDR2 FQGNSA. The CDR3 region is CASSRGVRETQYF. The CDR3 region has the DNA TGTGCCAGCAGCCGGGGGGTCCGGGAGACCCAGTACTTC.

This chain links TRBV27 with TRBJ2-7, with TRBD2 identical over 8 bases. The CDR3 spans 17 residues. From germline, CDR1 is MNHEY and CDR2 SMNVEV (reference sequence). V was pared by 3 bases and J by 1 base, with 11 bases of the junction left unmatched. The CDR3 here is CASSFGPGLGVSYEQYV. Here the CDR3 DNA reads TGTGCCAGCAGTTTTGGTCCGGGACTAGGGGTGTCCTACGAGCAGTACGTC.

On this clone: Without the conserved terminal phenylalanine or tryptophan, this CDR3 likely stems from a read error. The limits of the CDR3 on the DNA are not certain, so only TCRdb's listed CDR3 is given. The genes are TRBV21-1 and TRBJ2-7; the table gives TRBD2 as D, unverified against the DNA. TRBV21-1 is a pseudogene. Termini included, the CDR3 measures 12 amino acids. The CDR3 spells CASSKARGFRGI.

The rearrangement links TRBV5-1 to TRBJ2-3; 9 bases line up with TRBD1. CDR1 is SGHRS, CDR2 YFSETQ, per germline. The CDR3 runs 15 residues. The ends lost 3 bases at V and 3 bases at J; junction bases unmatched: 5. The CDR3, as DNA: TGCGCCAGCAGCTCTACCGGGACAGGGACAGATACGCAGTATTTT. Translated: CASSSTGTGTDTQYF.

The rearrangement links TRBV6-5 to TRBJ1-5, with D perhaps TRBD1 (6 bases). Germline-derived CDR1 and CDR2 are MNHEY and SVGAGI. Trimming took 7 bases from V and 1 from J, leaving 11 bases between them. This CDR3 spans 14 amino acids. Written as DNA, the CDR3 is TGTGCCAGCAACCGACAGGACAGCAATCAGCCCCAGCATTTT. Translation gives CASNRQDSNQPQHF.

V gene TRBV19 combines with J gene TRBJ2-2, with 10 bases fitting TRBD1. Germline-derived CDR1 and CDR2 are LNHDA and SQIVND (reference sequence). Unmatched junction bases numbered 1, after V lost 5 bases and J lost 4 bases. This CDR3 comprises 14 residues. The CDR3 sequence is CASSRQGATGELFF. CDR3 sequence (DNA): TGTGCCAGTAGTCGACAGGGGGCCACCGGGGAGCTGTTTTTT.

This sequence joins TRBV29-1 and TRBJ1-2, with 12 bases that match TRBD1. V lost 4 bases to trimming and J lost 4 bases; unmatched junction nucleotides: 16. Germline values: CDR1 SQVTM, CDR2 ANQGSEA. The CDR3 loop spans 18 amino acids. This chain's CDR3 is CSVAIPGQGAGPGYGYTF. The CDR3 DNA sequence: TGCAGCGTTGCGATTCCGGGACAGGGGGCAGGGCCGGGCTATGGCTACACCTTC.

The chain couples TRBV29-1 to TRBJ1-2; 7 nucleotides line up with TRBD1. J gave up 0 bases and V 4 bases, and 5 bases lay outside the gene matches. The CDR3 is 14 residues long. The germline V gene encodes CDR1 SQVTM and CDR2 ANQGSEA. CDR3 loop: CSVAYGQANYGYTF. DNA for the CDR3: TGCAGCGTTGCCTATGGACAGGCTAACTATGGCTACACCTTC. The full variable domain, rest sourced from reference TRBV29-1 and TRBJ1-2, is SAVISQKPSRDICQRGTSLTIQCQVDSQVTMMFWYRQQPGQSLTLIATANQGSEATYESGFVIDKFPISRPNLTFSTLTVSNMSPEDSSIYLCSVAYGQANYGYTFGSGTRLTVV.

The rearrangement uses TRBV18 and TRBJ2-7, with TRBD1 matching over 9 bases. The CDR3 is made up of 14 amino acids. Germline trimming cut 3 bases from V and 4 bases from J; bases unmatched to any gene: 4. Looked up from germline, CDR1 is KGHSH and CDR2 is LQKENI. CDR3 residues: CASSPGQGRYEQYF. Written as DNA, the CDR3 is TGTGCCAGCTCACCGGGACAGGGCAGGTACGAGCAGTACTTC.

The CDR3 here is CSAYGGVEGEKLFF. CDR3 bases: TGCAGCGCTTATGGGGGGGTAGAGGGTGAAAAACTGTTTTTT. The chain is built from TRBV29-1 and TRBJ1-4; D possibly corresponds to TRBD1 (5 bases). Germline CDR1 SQVTM, CDR2 ANQGSEA. Trimming took 7 bases from V and 7 from J, leaving 19 bases between them. CDR3 length equals 14 residues.

This clone was detected only a few times. The V gene is TRBV18, the J gene TRBJ2-3; 7 nucleotides line up with TRBD1. The germline V gene has CDR1 KGHSH and CDR2 LQKENI. Germline trimming cut 0 bases from V and 3 bases from J; bases unmatched to any gene: 0. CDR3 length: 14 residues. CDR3 residues: CASSPPGQTDTQYF. The CDR3 DNA reads TGTGCCAGCTCACCACCGGGACAGACAGATACGCAGTATTTT.